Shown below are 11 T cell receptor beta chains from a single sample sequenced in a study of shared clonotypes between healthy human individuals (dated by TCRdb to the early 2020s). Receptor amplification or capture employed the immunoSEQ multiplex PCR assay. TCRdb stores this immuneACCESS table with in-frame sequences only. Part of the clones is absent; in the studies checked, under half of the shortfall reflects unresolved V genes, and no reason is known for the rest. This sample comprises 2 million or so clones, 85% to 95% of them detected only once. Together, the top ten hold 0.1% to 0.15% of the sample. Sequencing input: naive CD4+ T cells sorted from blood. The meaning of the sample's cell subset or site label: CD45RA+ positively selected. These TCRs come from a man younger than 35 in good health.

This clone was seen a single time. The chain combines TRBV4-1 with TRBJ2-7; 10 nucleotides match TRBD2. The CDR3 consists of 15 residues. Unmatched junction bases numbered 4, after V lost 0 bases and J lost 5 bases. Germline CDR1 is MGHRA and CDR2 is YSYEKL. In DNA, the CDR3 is TGCGCCAGCAGCCAAGAGAGCGGGAGGGCCCACGAGCAGTACTTC. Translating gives CASSQESGRAHEQYF.

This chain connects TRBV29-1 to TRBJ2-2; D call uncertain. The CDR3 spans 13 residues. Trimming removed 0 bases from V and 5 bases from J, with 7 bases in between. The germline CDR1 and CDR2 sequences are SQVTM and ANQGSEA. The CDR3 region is CSVEERWTGELFF. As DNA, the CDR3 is TGCAGCGTTGAAGAGAGGTGGACCGGGGAGCTGTTTTTT.

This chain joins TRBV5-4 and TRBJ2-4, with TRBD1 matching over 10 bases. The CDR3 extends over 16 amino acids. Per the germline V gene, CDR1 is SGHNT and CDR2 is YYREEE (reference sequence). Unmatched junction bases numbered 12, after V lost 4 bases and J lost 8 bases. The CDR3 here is CASSRTGTGAVDIQYF. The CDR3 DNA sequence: TGTGCCAGCAGCCGGACGGGGACAGGGGCTGTGGACATTCAGTACTTC.

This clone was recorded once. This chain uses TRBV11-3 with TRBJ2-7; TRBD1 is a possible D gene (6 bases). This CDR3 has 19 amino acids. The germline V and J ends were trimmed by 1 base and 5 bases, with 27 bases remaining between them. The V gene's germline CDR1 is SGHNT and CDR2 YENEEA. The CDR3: CASSLGVYRGRGGHHEQYF. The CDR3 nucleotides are TGTGCCAGCAGCTTAGGGGTGTACCGAGGCAGGGGCGGCCACCACGAGCAGTACTTC.

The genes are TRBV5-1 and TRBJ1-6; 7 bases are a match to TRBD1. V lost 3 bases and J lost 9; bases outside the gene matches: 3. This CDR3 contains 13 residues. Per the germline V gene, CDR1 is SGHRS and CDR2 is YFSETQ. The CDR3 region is CASSSGGSSPLHF. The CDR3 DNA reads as TGCGCCAGCAGCTCAGGGGGGAGTTCACCCCTCCACTTT. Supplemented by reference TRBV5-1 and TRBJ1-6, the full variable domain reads KAGVTQTPRYLIKTRGQQVTLSCSPISGHRSVSWYQQTPGQGLQFLFEYFSETQRNKGNFPGRFSGRQFSNSRSEMNVSTLELGDSALYLCASSSGGSSPLHFGNGTRLTVT.

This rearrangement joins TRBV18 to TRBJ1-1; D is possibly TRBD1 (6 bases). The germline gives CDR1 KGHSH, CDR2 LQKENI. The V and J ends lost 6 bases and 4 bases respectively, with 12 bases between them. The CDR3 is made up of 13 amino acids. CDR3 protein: CASSKQGSTEAFF. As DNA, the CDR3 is TGTGCCAGCTCCAAACAGGGTAGCACTGAAGCTTTCTTT.

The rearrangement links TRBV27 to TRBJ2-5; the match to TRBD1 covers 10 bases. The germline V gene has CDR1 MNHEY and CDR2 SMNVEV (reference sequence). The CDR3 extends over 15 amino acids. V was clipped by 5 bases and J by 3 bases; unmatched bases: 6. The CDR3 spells CASSRWGTGEETQYF. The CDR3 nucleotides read TGTGCCAGCAGTCGATGGGGGACAGGGGAAGAGACCCAGTACTTC.

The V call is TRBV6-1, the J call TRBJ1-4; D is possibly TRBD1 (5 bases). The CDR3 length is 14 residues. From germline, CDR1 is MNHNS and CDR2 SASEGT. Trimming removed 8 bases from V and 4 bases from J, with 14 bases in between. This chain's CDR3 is CASATERGNEKLFF. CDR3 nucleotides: TGTGCCAGCGCGACAGAAAGGGGTAATGAAAAACTGTTTTTT.

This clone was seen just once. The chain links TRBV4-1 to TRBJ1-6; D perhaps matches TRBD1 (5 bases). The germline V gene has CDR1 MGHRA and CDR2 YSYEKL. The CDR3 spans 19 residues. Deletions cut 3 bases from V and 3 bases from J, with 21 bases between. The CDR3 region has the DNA TGCGCCAGCAGCCATCAAGGGGACGAGGAGGCGGTCTATAATTCACCCCTCCACTTT. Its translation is CASSHQGDEEAVYNSPLHF.

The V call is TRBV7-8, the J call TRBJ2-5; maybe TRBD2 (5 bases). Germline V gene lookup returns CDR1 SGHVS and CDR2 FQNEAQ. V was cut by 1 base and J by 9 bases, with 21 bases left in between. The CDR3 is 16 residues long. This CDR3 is CASSLGSTWVEAAQYF. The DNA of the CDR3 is TGTGCCAGCAGCTTAGGGTCGACATGGGTGGAGGCGGCCCAGTACTTC.

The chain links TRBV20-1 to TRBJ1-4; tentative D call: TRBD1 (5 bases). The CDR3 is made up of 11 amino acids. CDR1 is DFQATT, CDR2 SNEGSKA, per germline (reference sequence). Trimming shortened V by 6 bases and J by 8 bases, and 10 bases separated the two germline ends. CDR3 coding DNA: TGCAGTGCCTTGAAGGGGGAAAAACTGTTTTTT. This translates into CSALKGEKLFF.